This TCR beta chain originates from a study of human T cells and chemical hapten exposure. The overall study: Patients, largely female, had alopecia areata, totalis or universalis. The study, taken as a whole, reports: Since the donors had alopecia, their immune response may not be the same as that of healthy people. Expanded TCRs grouped into significantly more large CDR3 similarity clusters than controls produced.

The V end was cut by 5 bases, the J end by 14 bases, with 19 bases between. This CDR3 is 13 amino acids long. Germline loops: CDR1 MNHEY, CDR2 SMNVEV (reference sequence). This clonotype was seen more than once but under ten times. The antigen remains undetermined. As to time point: patch test 3, about 24 weeks after DPC sensitization. This sample's treatment: therapeutic diphenylcyclopropenone sensitization with weekly scalp DPC. Unique molecular identifiers were affixed to discrete cDNA molecules within the library. One entry per CDR3 protein, called by TCRdb with MiXCR from the RACE reads. The table shows about 120,000 distinct CDR3 sequences, with about 11% occurring only once.

Sequencing was performed on whole blood, taken in connection with sensitization to the hapten diphenylcyclopropenone (DPC). The chain recombines TRBV27 with TRBJ1-3; D gene ambiguous. The receptor was isolated from a woman in her forties or fifties with alopecia areata. Some clones in this sample may be carry-over from other donors' samples. In DNA form, the CDR3 reads TGTGCCAGCAGTCCGCCGGCGGTTGAGGAACTATATTTT. It translates to CASSPPAVEELYF.